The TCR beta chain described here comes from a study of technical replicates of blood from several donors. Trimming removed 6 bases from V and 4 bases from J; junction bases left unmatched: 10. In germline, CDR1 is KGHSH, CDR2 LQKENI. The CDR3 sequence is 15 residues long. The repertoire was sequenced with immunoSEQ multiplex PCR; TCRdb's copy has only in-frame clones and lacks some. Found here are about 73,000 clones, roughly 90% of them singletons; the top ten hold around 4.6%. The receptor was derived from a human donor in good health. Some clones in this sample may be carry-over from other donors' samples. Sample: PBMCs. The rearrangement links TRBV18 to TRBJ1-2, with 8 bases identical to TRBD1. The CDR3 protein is CASSPGTQGAYGYTF. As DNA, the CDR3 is TGTGCCAGCTCCCCCGGGACGCAGGGGGCCTATGGCTACACCTTC. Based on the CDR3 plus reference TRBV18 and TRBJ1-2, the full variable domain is NAGVMQNPRHLVRRRGQEARLRCSPMKGHSHVYWYRQLPEEGLKFMVYLQKENIIDESGMPKERFSAEFPKEGPSILRIQQVVRGDSAAYFCASSPGTQGAYGYTFGSGTRLTVV.